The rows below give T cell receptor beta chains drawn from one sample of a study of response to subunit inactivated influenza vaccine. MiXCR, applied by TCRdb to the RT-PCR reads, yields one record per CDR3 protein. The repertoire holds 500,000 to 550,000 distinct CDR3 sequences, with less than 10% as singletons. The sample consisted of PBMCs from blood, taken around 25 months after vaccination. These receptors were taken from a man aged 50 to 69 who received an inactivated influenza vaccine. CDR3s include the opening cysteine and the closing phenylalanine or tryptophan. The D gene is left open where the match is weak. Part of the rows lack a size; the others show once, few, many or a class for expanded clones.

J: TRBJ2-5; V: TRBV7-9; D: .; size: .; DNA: TGTGCCAGCAGCTTATTGTGGGGGCTGGAGACCCAGTACTTC; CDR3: CASSLLWGLETQYF
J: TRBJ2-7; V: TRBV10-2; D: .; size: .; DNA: TGCGCCAGCAGTGAGATACGGGGCGGGGAGCAGTACTTC; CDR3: CASSEIRGGEQYF
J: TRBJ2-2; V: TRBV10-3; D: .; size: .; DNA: TGTGCCATCAGTGAGGTAGCCCAGTTCGCGAACACCGGGGAGCTGTTTTTT; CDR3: CAISEVAQFANTGELFF
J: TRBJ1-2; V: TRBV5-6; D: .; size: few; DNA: TGTGCCAGCAGCGAAACAACCGGGACGAGTGGCTACACCTTC; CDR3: CASSETTGTSGYTF
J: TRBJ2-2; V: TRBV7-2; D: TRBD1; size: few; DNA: TGTGCCAGCAGCAATACAGGGGACACCGGGGAGCTGTTTTTT; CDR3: CASSNTGDTGELFF
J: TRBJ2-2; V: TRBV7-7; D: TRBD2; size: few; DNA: TGTGCCAGCAGCCCCGGGACTAGCGGAACCGGGGAGCTGTTTTTT; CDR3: CASSPGTSGTGELFF
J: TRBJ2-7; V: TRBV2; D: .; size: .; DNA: TGTGCCAGCACCGACCAGACTAGTTCCGAGCAGTACTTC; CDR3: CASTDQTSSEQYF
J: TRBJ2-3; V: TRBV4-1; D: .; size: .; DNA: TGCGCCAGCAGCCTCCGGGAGGGGGCGGCAGATACGCAGTATTTT; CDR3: CASSLREGAADTQYF
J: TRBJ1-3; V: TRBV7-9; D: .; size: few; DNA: TGTGCCAGCAGCCACCGGGCGGACTCATCTGGAAACACCATATATTTT; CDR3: CASSHRADSSGNTIYF
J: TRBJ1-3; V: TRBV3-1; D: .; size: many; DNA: TGTGCCAGCAGCCCGCTCGGGGGGATTGCTGGAAACACCATATATTTT; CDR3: CASSPLGGIAGNTIYF
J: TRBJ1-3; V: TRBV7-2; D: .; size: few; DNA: TGTGCCAGCAGCTTAGAAAACACCATATATTTT; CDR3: CASSLENTIYF
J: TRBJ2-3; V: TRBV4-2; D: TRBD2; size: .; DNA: TGTGCCAGCAGCCAAGTCTCGAGCGGGAGGGCCGCGGATACGCAGTATTTT; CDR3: CASSQVSSGRAADTQYF
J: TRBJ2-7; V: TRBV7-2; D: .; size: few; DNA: TGTGCCAGCAGCGGGACTGCCCACGAGCAGTACTTC; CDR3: CASSGTAHEQYF
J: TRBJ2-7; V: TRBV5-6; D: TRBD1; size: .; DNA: TGTGCCAGCGGACGCGGGACAGGGGACTACGAGCAGTACTTC; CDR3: CASGRGTGDYEQYF
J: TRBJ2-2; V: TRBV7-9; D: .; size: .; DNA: TGTGCCAGCAGCTTGCAAGGGGACACCGGGGAGCTGTTTTTT; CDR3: CASSLQGDTGELFF
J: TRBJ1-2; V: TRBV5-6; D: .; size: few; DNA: TGTGCCAGCAGCTCTGGAGCTAGTGGGGCAGCTCCTGGCTACACCTTC; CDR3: CASSSGASGAAPGYTF
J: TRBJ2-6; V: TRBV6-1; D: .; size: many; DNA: TGTGCCAGCAGTCTGGGAAGCTCTGGGGCCAACGTCCTGACTTTC; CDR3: CASSLGSSGANVLTF
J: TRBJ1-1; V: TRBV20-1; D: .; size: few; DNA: TGCAGTGCTAGTTTCTCTGGCCAGGGAGTGTTTAACACTGAAGCTTTCTTT; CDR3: CSASFSGQGVFNTEAFF
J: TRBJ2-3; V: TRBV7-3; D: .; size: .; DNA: TGTGCCAGCAGCTTGGGGGCCGTAACAGATACGCAGTATTTT; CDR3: CASSLGAVTDTQYF
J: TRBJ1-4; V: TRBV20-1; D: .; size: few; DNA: TGCAGTGCTAGTCTTGACGGATCTAATGAAAAACTGTTTTTT; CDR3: CSASLDGSNEKLFF
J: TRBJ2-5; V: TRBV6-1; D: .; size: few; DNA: TGTGCCAGCAGCCCTATCCGGGCGGGGCAAGAGACCCAGTACTTC; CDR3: CASSPIRAGQETQYF
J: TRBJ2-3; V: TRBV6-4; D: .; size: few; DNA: TGTGCCAGCAGTGAGGCGACAGCGAACACGCAGTATTTT; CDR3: CASSEATANTQYF
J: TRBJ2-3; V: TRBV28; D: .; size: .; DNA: TGTGCCAGCAGTTTAGTACTGGCACGCACAGATACGCAGTATTTT; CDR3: CASSLVLARTDTQYF
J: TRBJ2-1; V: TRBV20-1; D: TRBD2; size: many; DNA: TGCAGTGCTCGAAGCGGGGGCTCCTACAATGAGCAGTTCTTC; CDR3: CSARSGGSYNEQFF
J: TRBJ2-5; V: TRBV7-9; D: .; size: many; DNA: TGTGCCAGCAGCTTGTCAGGGTCGCAAGAGACCCAGTACTTC; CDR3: CASSLSGSQETQYF
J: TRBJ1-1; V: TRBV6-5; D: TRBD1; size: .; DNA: TGTGCCAGCAGTTACATGCAGGGGGCCTCAGGCTTAAACACTGAAGCTTTCTTT; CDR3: CASSYMQGASGLNTEAFF
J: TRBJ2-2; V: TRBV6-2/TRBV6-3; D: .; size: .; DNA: TGTGCCAGCAGTTATGCAGTGAACACCGGGGAGCTGTTTTTT; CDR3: CASSYAVNTGELFF
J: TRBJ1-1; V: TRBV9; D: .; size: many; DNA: TGTGCCAGCAGCGTGGGGGGCTACACTGAAGCTTTCTTT; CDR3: CASSVGGYTEAFF
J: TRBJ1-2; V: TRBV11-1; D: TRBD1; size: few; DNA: TGTGCCAGCAGCCACAACAGGGGGCAGGGCTACACCTTC; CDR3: CASSHNRGQGYTF
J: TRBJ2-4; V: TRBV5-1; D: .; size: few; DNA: TGCGCCAGCAGCCAGGGCGGAGGAGGAAACATTCAGTACTTC; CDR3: CASSQGGGGNIQYF
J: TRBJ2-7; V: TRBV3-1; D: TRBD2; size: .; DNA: TGTGCCAGCAGCCAACTAGCGGGGTATAGCTCCTACGAGCAGTACTTC; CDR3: CASSQLAGYSSYEQYF
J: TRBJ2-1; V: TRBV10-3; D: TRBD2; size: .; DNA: TGTGCCACCATGAGGACTAGCGGACGGTACAATGAGCAGTTCTTC; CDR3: CATMRTSGRYNEQFF
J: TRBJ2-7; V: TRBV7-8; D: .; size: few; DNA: TGTGCCAGCAGCTTAGGTCGCGGGGTTCTGGGTAACGAGCAGTACTTC; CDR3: CASSLGRGVLGNEQYF
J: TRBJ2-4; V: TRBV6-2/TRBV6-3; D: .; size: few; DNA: TGTGCCAGCAGCGGATCCCGAGTGATGGCCCGGGCCAAAAACATTCAGTACTTC; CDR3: CASSGSRVMARAKNIQYF
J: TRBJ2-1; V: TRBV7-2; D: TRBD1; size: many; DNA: TGTGCCAGCAGCTCGGGACAGGGGTATAACAATGAGCAGTTCTTC; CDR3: CASSSGQGYNNEQFF
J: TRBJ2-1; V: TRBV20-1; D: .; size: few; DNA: TGCAGTGCTAGGGGCGGGATAAATGAGCAGTTCTTC; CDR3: CSARGGINEQFF
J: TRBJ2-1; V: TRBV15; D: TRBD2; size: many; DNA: TGTGCCACCAGCACACAACAACTAGCGGGGGCGTTCTTC; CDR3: CATSTQQLAGAFF
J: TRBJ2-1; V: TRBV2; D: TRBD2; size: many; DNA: TGTGCCAGCAGGGGGGTTCTAGCGGGACAGCAGTTCTTC; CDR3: CASRGVLAGQQFF
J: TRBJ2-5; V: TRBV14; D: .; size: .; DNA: TGTGCCAGCAGCCCTCTCGACGGGACCCAGTACTTC; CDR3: CASSPLDGTQYF
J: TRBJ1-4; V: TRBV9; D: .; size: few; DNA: TGTGCCAGCAGCGTACGCCTTAATGAAAAACTGTTTTTT; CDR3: CASSVRLNEKLFF
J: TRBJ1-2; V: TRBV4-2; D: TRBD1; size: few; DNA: TGTGCCAGCAGCCAAGATGGGACAGGGGTCATGGACGGCTACACCTTC; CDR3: CASSQDGTGVMDGYTF
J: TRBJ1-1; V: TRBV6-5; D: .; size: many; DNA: TGTGCCAGCAGTTACAGGGTAGCTTCCCTAAACACTGAAGCTTTCTTT; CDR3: CASSYRVASLNTEAFF
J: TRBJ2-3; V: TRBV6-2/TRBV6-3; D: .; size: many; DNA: TGTGCCAGCAGATTTGGCACAGATACGCAGTATTTT; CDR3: CASRFGTDTQYF
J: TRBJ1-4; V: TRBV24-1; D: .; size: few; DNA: TGTGCCACCTCCCGCGGCGGGGGTAAACTGTTTTTT; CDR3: CATSRGGGKLFF
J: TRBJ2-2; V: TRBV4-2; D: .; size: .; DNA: TGTGCCAGCAGCCAAGAGTACAAGGGGCGGAACACCGGGGAGCTGTTTTTT; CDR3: CASSQEYKGRNTGELFF
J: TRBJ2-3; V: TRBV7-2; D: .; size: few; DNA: TGTGCCAGCAGCCCCCGGGCAGGGGGGAATACGCAGTATTTT; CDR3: CASSPRAGGNTQYF
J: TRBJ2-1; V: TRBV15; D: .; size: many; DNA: TGTGCCACCAGTTCTCCGAGTAGAAGTATTCTCGATGAGCAGTTCTTC; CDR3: CATSSPSRSILDEQFF
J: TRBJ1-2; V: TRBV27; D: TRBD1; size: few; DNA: TGTGCCAGCAGTCAAAGGACAGGGGGCGGTGGCTACACCTTC; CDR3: CASSQRTGGGGYTF
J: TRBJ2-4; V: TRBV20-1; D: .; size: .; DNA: TGCAGTGCTAGAGATGGAACTCTAGCCAAAAACATTCAGTACTTC; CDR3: CSARDGTLAKNIQYF
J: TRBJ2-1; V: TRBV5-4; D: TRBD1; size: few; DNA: TGTGCCAGCAGCGCCGACAGGGTTGTTAAGTTCTTC; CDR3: CASSADRVVKFF
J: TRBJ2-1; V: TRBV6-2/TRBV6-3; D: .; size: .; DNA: TGTGCCAGGAGTTCCAGAGACCGCTCCTACAATGAGCAGTTCTTC; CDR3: CARSSRDRSYNEQFF
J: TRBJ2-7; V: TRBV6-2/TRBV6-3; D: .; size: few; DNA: TGTGCCACTCGACCTGATACACTACACTCCTACGAGCAGTACTTC; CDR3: CATRPDTLHSYEQYF
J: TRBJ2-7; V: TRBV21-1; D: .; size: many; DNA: TGTGCCAGCAGTAGGGGACAGGGTAACTCCTACGAGCAGTACTTC; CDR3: CASSRGQGNSYEQYF